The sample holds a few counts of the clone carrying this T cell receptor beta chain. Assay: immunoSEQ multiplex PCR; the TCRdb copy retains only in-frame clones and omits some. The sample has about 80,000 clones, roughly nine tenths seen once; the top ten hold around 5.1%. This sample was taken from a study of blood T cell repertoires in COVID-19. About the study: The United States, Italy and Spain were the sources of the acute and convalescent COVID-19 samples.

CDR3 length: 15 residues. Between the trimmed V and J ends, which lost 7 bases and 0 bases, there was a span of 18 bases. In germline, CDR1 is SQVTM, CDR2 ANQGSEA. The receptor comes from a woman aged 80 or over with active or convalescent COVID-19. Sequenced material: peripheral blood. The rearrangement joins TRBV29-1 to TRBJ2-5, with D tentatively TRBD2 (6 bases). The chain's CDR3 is CSAVGGTVYQETQYF. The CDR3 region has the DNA TGCAGCGCTGTTGGGGGGACGGTGTACCAAGAGACCCAGTACTTC.